This T cell receptor (beta chain) comes out of a study of cytomegalovirus exposure and HLA in healthy donors. Study at large: The use of the same platform for the approximately 110 validation repertoires and the 650 to 850 first-cohort repertoires was reported by a later analysis. Study-level results: The study flagged some 170 TCR beta chains as cytomegalovirus-associated. High specificity and sensitivity for cytomegalovirus status were reported for the classifier.

Sequenced by immunoSEQ multiplex PCR; TCRdb stores in-frame clones only, minus some. The repertoire includes some 180,000 clones, 80% to 90% of them detected once, and 0.95% to 1.5% sits in the top ten. A remark on this clone: Its antigen remains unidentified.

This CDR3 contains 17 residues. The germline CDR1 and CDR2 sequences are MNHEY and SMNVEV (reference sequence). The J segment lost 6 bases and the V segment lost 0 bases, leaving 9 bases of the junction unmatched. The donors belonged to the roughly 110-subject validation cohort, separate from the roughly 600-subject first cohort. This receptor was taken from a woman in her thirties in good health and CMV-seronegative. Sequencing used PBMCs. The chain joins TRBV27 to TRBJ1-5, with TRBD1 matching 9 bases. CDR3 amino acids: CASSLSAGQGRPQPQHF. The CDR3 nucleotides read TGTGCCAGCAGTTTATCGGCGGGACAGGGAAGGCCTCAGCCCCAGCATTTT.